The clone carrying this TCR beta chain was counted ten times or more. Time point of the sample: patch test 3, about 24 weeks after DPC sensitization. As to treatment: therapeutic diphenylcyclopropenone sensitization with weekly scalp DPC. The sample comes from a study of human T cells and chemical hapten exposure. On the study more broadly: Skin of the upper inner arm, approximately 2 cm by approximately 2 cm, received 2% DPC for sensitization.

MiXCR, run by TCRdb on the RACE reads, gives a single entry per CDR3 protein. The sample lists 190,000 or so distinct CDR3 sequences; 24% were seen once. The CDR3 is made up of 13 amino acids. The V and J ends lost 1 base and 4 bases respectively, with 6 bases between them. Germline CDR1 LGHNA, CDR2 YNFKEQ. Sample: whole blood, taken in connection with sensitization to the hapten diphenylcyclopropenone (DPC). The chain recombines TRBV4-2 with TRBJ2-3, with D hard to call. The sequence was obtained from a woman aged 40 to 50 with alopecia areata. Some clones in this sample may be carry-over from other donors' samples. The CDR3 region has the DNA TGTGCCAGCAGCCAAGGGCTATCAGATACGCAGTATTTT. This encodes CASSQGLSDTQYF.